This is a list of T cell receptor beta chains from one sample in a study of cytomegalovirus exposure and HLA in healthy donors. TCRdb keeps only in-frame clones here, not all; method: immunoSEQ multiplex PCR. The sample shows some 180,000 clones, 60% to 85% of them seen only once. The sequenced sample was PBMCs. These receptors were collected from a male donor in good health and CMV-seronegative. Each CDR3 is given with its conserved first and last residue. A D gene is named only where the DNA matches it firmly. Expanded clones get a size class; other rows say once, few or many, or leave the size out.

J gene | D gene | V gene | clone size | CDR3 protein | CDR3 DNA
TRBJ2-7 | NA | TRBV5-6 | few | CASSWQGFAYEQYF | TGTGCCAGCAGCTGGCAGGGATTCGCCTACGAGCAGTACTTC
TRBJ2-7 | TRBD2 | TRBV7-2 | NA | CASSLDGGSWNEQYF | TGTGCCAGCAGCTTAGACGGCGGGAGCTGGAACGAGCAGTACTTC
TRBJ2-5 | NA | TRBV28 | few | CASSNPAGRPETQYF | TGTGCCAGCAGTAATCCCGCAGGGAGGCCAGAGACCCAGTACTTC
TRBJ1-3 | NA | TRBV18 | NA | CASSPTQESSGNTIYF | TGTGCCAGCTCACCAACACAGGAGAGCTCTGGAAACACCATATATTTT
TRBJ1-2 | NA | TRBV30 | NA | CAWSVEGGYGYTF | TGTGCCTGGAGTGTGGAGGGTGGGTATGGCTACACCTTC
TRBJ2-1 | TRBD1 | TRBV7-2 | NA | CASSLGTGGNEQFF | TGTGCCAGCAGCTTAGGTACAGGGGGAAATGAGCAGTTCTTC
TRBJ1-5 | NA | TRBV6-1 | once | CASRPTYYSNQPQHF | TGTGCCAGCAGACCGACATATTATAGCAATCAGCCCCAGCATTTT
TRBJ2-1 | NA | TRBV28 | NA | CASSLATEVYNEQFF | TGTGCCAGCAGTCTCGCGACAGAGGTATACAATGAGCAGTTCTTC
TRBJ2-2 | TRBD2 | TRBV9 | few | CASSAPQSGGAVGELFF | TGTGCCAGCAGCGCACCCCAAAGCGGGGGGGCCGTCGGGGAGCTGTTTTTT
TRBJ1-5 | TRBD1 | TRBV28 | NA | CASRGQGNQPQHF | TGTGCCAGCAGGGGACAGGGTAACCAGCCCCAGCATTTT
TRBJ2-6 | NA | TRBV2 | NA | CASSMTGGYTGANVLTF | TGTGCCAGCAGTATGACAGGCGGCTATACTGGGGCCAACGTCCTGACTTTC
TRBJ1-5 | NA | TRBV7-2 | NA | CASSLVSRSNQPQHF | TGTGCCAGCAGCTTAGTATCACGGAGCAATCAGCCCCAGCATTTT
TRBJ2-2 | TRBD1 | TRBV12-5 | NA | CASGSPGQGANTGELFF | TGTGCTAGTGGTTCACCGGGACAGGGGGCGAACACCGGGGAGCTGTTTTTT
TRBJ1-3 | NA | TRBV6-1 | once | CASREAGNSGNTIYF | TGTGCCAGCAGGGAGGCCGGTAACTCTGGAAACACCATATATTTT
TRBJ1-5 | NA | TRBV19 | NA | CASSPGPWEPQHF | TGTGCCAGTAGTCCAGGGCCATGGGAGCCCCAGCATTTT
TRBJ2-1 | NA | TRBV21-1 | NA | CASSKPSAGGPKNEQFF | TGTGCCAGCAGCAAACCCTCAGCGGGAGGGCCGAAGAATGAGCAGTTCTTC